This T cell receptor beta chain comes out of a study of graft-versus-host responses after intestinal transplantation. At the level of the study: Anti-thymocyte globulin induction, then tacrolimus and steroids for about 3 years, went to all recipients.

Germline lookup yields CDR1 SGHRS and CDR2 YFSETQ. The ends were cut back, 9 bases at V and 5 bases at J, with 6 bases in the middle. This CDR3 has 9 amino acids. Concerning this clone: Its specificity is not known.

Produced via immunoSEQ multiplex PCR; TCRdb's table is partial and in-frame only. The sample holds tens of thousands of clones, 85% to 95% seen once. Study-wide points: Within the allografts of patients who had graft-donor T cell macrochimerism, graft-versus-host to host-versus-graft clonal ratios were high.

Sequenced material: unstimulated CD8+ T cells sorted from spleen or lymph node cells, taken before intestinal transplant. The genes are TRBV5-1 and TRBJ2-7; D unclear. The sequence was collected from a human donor who received an intestinal transplant. In DNA, the CDR3 is TGCGCCACTGCGCACGAGCAGTACTTC. Translated, it gives CATAHEQYF.